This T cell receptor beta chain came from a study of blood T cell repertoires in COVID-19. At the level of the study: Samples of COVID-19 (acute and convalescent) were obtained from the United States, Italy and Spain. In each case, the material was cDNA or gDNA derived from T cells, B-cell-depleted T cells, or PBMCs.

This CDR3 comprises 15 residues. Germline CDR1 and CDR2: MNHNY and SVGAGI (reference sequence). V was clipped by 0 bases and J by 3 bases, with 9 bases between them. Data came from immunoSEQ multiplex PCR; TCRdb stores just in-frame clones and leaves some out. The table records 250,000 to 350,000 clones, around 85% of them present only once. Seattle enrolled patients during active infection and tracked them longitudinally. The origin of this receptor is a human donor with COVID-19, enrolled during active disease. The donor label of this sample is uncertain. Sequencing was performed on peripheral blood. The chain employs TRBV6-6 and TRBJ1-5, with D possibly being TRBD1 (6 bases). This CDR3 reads CASSYSGGHNQPQHF. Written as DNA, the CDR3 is TGTGCCAGCAGTTACTCGGGGGGGCACAATCAGCCCCAGCATTTT.